A single sample is the source of the 14 T cell receptor beta chains below, sequenced in a study of blood T cell repertoires in COVID-19. The table came from immunoSEQ multiplex PCR; TCRdb's copy has only in-frame clones and leaves some out. This sample carries hundreds of thousands of clones, roughly 86% of them seen once, and the ten largest clones take around 6%. The sample comprised peripheral blood. The receptors shown here come from a woman of 80 years or more with COVID-19, enrolled during active disease.

The gene calls are TRBV5-8 and TRBJ1-2; the D gene is possibly TRBD1 (6 bases). Germline CDR1 is SGHTS and CDR2 is YDEGEE. There are 14 residues in the CDR3. V was trimmed by 6 bases and J by 1 base, leaving 13 bases between them. DNA of the CDR3: TGTGCCAGCACCGATGGACAGTATAACTATGGCTACACCTTC. Its protein product is CASTDGQYNYGYTF.

The rearrangement joins TRBV3-1 (or the pseudogene TRBV3-2) to TRBJ1-5; 9 bases agree with TRBD1. The germline gives CDR1 LGHDT, CDR2 YNNKEL (reference sequence). V was pared by 5 bases and J by 6 bases, with 11 bases of the junction left unmatched. This CDR3 region has 16 residues. The CDR3, as DNA: TGTGCCAGCAGCTTAACAGGGGGCTTGGCGGCTCAGCCCCAGCATTTT. Its protein product is CASSLTGGLAAQPQHF.

The chain recombines TRBV2 with TRBJ2-5, with 8 positions matching TRBD2. From germline, CDR1 is SNHLY and CDR2 FYNNEI. V trimming: 1 base; J trimming: 7 bases; junction bases outside the gene matches: 5. This CDR3 is 14 amino acids long. The CDR3 nucleotides are TGTGCCAGCAGTGAAGGCGGGGGGCTCGGGACCCAGTACTTC. Translated, it gives CASSEGGGLGTQYF.

The chain joins TRBV19 to TRBJ1-2; 12 bases are a match to TRBD1. J was trimmed by 2 bases and V by 7 bases; bases with no gene match: 8. Germline CDR1 reads LNHDA; CDR2 reads SQIVND (reference sequence). This CDR3 has 16 amino acids. The CDR3 coding sequence is TGTGCCAGTATTGGGACAGGGGGCTTAAAGAACTATGGCTACACCTTC. Translation gives CASIGTGGLKNYGYTF. Full variable domain (rest looked up from reference TRBV19 and TRBJ1-2): DGGITQSPKYLFRKEGQNVTLSCEQNLNHDAMYWYRQDPGQGLRLIYYSQIVNDFQKGDIAEGYSVSREKKESFPLTVTSAQKNPTAFYLCASIGTGGLKNYGYTFGSGTRLTVV.

This rearrangement joins TRBV3-1 (or the pseudogene TRBV3-2) to TRBJ1-4; D remains ambiguous. The CDR3 extends over 15 amino acids. The ends were cut back, 4 bases at V and 6 bases at J, with 15 bases in the middle. Germline values: CDR1 LGHDT, CDR2 YNNKEL (reference sequence). The CDR3 is CASSLRTPGDEKLFF. CDR3 in DNA: TGTGCCAGCAGCCTTAGGACTCCAGGCGATGAAAAACTGTTTTTT.

About this clone itself: Other DNA sequences in this specimen translate into the identical CDR3. The rearrangement joins TRBV3-1 (or the pseudogene TRBV3-2) to TRBJ1-6; tentative D call: TRBD1 (5 bases). The CDR3 is 14 residues long. Deletions cut 3 bases from V and 11 bases from J, with 14 bases between. Germline values: CDR1 LGHDT, CDR2 YNNKEL (reference sequence). The CDR3 spells CASSQVEGEAPLHF. The CDR3 nucleotides are TGTGCCAGCAGCCAGGTCGAAGGGGAGGCACCCCTCCACTTT.

The DNA of the CDR3 is TGTGCCAGCAGCCAAGGTTTAGCCCAGCCCCAGCATTTT. It is translated as CASSQGLAQPQHF. This chain uses TRBV14 with TRBJ1-5; D call uncertain. From germline, CDR1 is SGHDN and CDR2 FVKESK. This CDR3 contains 13 residues. The V end was cut by 1 base, the J end by 7 bases, with 8 bases between.

This chain connects TRBV6-4 to TRBJ1-1, with D hard to call. Germline V lookup: CDR1 MRHNA, CDR2 SNTAGT. Trimming took 5 bases from V and 8 from J, leaving 15 bases between them. The CDR3 extends over 13 amino acids. CDR3 loop: CASSINGGGEAFF. The CDR3 DNA is TGTGCCAGCAGTATCAATGGTGGAGGAGAAGCTTTCTTT.

This rearrangement joins TRBV5-1 to TRBJ2-3, with 8 bases that match TRBD1. Losses at the gene ends were 2 bases for V and 5 bases for J; bases not matched to a gene: 1. The CDR3 spans 13 residues. Germline values: CDR1 SGHRS, CDR2 YFSETQ. The CDR3 region has the DNA TGCGCCAGCAGCTTACAGGGGGGAGATACGCAGTATTTT. It translates to CASSLQGGDTQYF.

J is TRBJ2-3 and V is TRBV6-5; 10 bases map to TRBD2. This CDR3 has 16 residues. V gave up 0 bases and J gave up 1 base; unmatched junction bases: 1. Per the germline V gene, CDR1 is MNHEY and CDR2 is SVGAGI. The CDR3, as DNA: TGTGCCAGCAGTTACTCAAGCGGGGGGGGCACAGATACGCAGTATTTT. Protein sequence: CASSYSSGGGTDTQYF.

The chain joins TRBV6-1 to TRBJ2-6, with D possibly being TRBD2 (5 bases). V lost 1 base and J lost 2, with 12 bases in between. CDR1 and CDR2 (germline): MNHNS, SASEGT. The CDR3 is 17 residues long. The CDR3 is CASSEGSGSTGANVLTF. As DNA, the CDR3 is TGTGCCAGCAGTGAAGGTTCGGGGAGTACTGGGGCCAACGTCCTGACTTTC.

This chain connects TRBV18 to TRBJ2-2, with D uncertain. The germline V gene encodes CDR1 KGHSH and CDR2 LQKENI. The length of the CDR3 is 16 residues. The V end lost 6 bases, the J end lost 4 bases, and 18 bases lay between the germline ends. For the CDR3, the DNA is TGTGCCAGCTCCCAGCGTCGTCCTCCCGCCACCGGGGAGCTGTTTTTT. This gives the protein CASSQRRPPATGELFF.

Note on this clone: Different DNA sequences within this sample yield the same CDR3. The CDR3 bases are TGTGCCAGCAGTTTCCTAGGCACTGAAGCTTTCTTT. Protein: CASSFLGTEAFF. This chain links TRBV27 with TRBJ1-1; D unclear. Trimming cost V 3 bases and J 4 bases, with 6 bases left between them. Germline lookup yields CDR1 MNHEY and CDR2 SMNVEV (reference sequence). This CDR3 has 12 amino acids.

J is TRBJ2-5 and V is TRBV5-1, with 9 bases lining up with TRBD2. The CDR3 extends over 15 amino acids. The J segment lost 2 bases and the V segment lost 0 bases, leaving 2 bases of the junction unmatched. Germline V gives CDR1 SGHRS, CDR2 YFSETQ. The chain's CDR3 is CASSLGLAGQETQYF. The CDR3 DNA sequence: TGCGCCAGCAGCTTGGGGCTAGCGGGGCAAGAGACCCAGTACTTC.